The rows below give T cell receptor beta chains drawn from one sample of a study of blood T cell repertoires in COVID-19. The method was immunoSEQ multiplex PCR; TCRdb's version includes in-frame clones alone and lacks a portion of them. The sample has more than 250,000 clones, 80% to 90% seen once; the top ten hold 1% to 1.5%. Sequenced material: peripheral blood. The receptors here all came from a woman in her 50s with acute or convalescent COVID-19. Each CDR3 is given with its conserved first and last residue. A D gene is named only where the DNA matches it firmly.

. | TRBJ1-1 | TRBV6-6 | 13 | TGTGCCAGCAGTCGCCCGGAGGGGTCTGAAGCTTTCTTT | CASSRPEGSEAFF
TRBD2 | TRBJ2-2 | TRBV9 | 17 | TGTGCCAGCAGCTTAGGACTAGCGGGGGGGAACACCGGGGAGCTGTTTTTT | CASSLGLAGGNTGELFF
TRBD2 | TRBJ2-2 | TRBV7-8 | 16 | TGTGCCAGCAGCTTAAGCGGGAGGGTGAACACCGGGGAGCTGTTTTTT | CASSLSGRVNTGELFF
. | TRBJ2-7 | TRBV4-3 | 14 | TGCGCCAGCAGCCAAGTTGCGGGACTGGGGGAGCAGTACTTC | CASSQVAGLGEQYF
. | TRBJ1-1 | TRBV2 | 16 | TGTGCCAGCAGCTCAACAATAGGACAGCTGAACACTGAAGCTTTCTTT | CASSSTIGQLNTEAFF
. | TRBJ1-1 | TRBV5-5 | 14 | TGTGCCAGCGTTAACAGGCCCCAGAACACTGAAGCTTTCTTT | CASVNRPQNTEAFF
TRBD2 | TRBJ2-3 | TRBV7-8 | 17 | TGTGCCAGCAGCTTATGGAGTCTAGCGGGGGGCCCCGGGGGGCAGTATTTT | CASSLWSLAGGPGGQYF
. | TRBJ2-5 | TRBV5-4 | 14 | TGTGCCAGCAGCTTGGATCAGTACCAAGAGACCCAGTACTTC | CASSLDQYQETQYF
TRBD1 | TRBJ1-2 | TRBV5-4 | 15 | TGTGCCAGCAGCTTGGACAGGGGATCGAACTATGGCTACACCTTC | CASSLDRGSNYGYTF
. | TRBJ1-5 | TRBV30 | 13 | TGTGCCTGGAGTAGCATCGGCAATCAGCCCCAGCATTTT | CAWSSIGNQPQHF
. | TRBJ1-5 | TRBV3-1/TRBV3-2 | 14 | TGTGCCAGCAGCGGTTCGGAGGTCCATCAGCCCCAGCATTTT | CASSGSEVHQPQHF
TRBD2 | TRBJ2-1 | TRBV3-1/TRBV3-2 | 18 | TGTGCCAGCAGCCACGGACTAGCGGGGGACTATTCCTACAATGAGCAGTTCTTC | CASSHGLAGDYSYNEQFF
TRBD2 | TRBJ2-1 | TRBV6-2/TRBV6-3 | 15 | TGTGCCAGCAGTTACGGTGGTAGCGGGGAGGGTGAGCAGTTCTTC | CASSYGGSGEGEQFF
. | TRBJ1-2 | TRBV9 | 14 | TGTGCCAGCAGCGACCCACAGGTTAACTATGGCTACACCTTC | CASSDPQVNYGYTF
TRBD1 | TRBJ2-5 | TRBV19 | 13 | TGTGCCAGTTCCGGACAGGGTGGTGAGACCCAGTACTTC | CASSGQGGETQYF
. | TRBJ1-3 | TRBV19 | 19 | TGTGCCAGTCACTTTGGGCAGTATCTATTTACTCCCTCTGGAAACACCATATATTTT | CASHFGQYLFTPSGNTIYF
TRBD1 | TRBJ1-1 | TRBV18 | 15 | TGTGCCAGCTCACCACTCCAAACAGGGGCCGATGGGGCTTTCTTT | CASSPLQTGADGAFF
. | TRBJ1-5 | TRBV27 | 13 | TGTGCCAGCAGTTGGAGGTTGGGACAGCCCCAGCATTTT | CASSWRLGQPQHF
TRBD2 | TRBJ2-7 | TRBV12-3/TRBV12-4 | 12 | TGTGCCAGCAGCTCGAGCGGGAGAGAGCAGTACTTC | CASSSSGREQYF
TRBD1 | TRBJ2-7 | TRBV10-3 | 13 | TGTGCCATCAGTGAAGGACAGGTCTACGAGCAGTACTTC | CAISEGQVYEQYF
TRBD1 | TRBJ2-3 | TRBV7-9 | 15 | TGTGCCAGCAGTAAGGACAGGGGGTATGTAGATACGCAGTATTTT | CASSKDRGYVDTQYF
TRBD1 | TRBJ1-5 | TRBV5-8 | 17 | TGTGCCAGCAGCTCCCTCGGAGACAGGGGAGTGGATCAGCCCCAGCATTTT | CASSSLGDRGVDQPQHF